The 17 T cell receptor beta chains below come from one sample, sequenced in a study of beta chain features in type 1 diabetes. All of the isolated RNA was reverse transcribed, so expressed TCRB transcripts were sequenced. Only in-frame clones appear in the TCRdb table, and some are missing; sequencing was by immunoSEQ multiplex PCR. The table shows 900,000 or so clones, with 15% to 20% occurring only once. The sequenced sample was naive CD4+ T cells from blood. These receptors all come from a woman aged 18-35 years in good health.

The chain joins TRBV10-3 to TRBJ1-5; unclear D gene. Trimming shortened V by 3 bases and J by 8 bases, and 11 bases separated the two germline ends. The length of the CDR3 is 13 residues. Germline lookup yields CDR1 ENHRY and CDR2 SYGVKD. Here the CDR3 reads CAISERAREPQHF. CDR3 bases: TGTGCCATCAGTGAAAGGGCAAGGGAGCCCCAGCATTTT.

The V and J genes are TRBV6-5 and TRBJ2-1, with 11 bases matching TRBD2. CDR1 and CDR2 from the germline V gene are MNHEY and SVGAGI. The junction had 1 base not matched to a gene; V was cut back by 3 bases and J by 6 bases. CDR3 size: 14 residues. CDR3 in DNA: TGTGCCAGCAGTTATACTAGCGGGAGCAATGAGCAGTTCTTC. Protein product: CASSYTSGSNEQFF.

A few counts support this clone. The V call is TRBV27, the J call TRBJ2-1, with D possibly being TRBD2 (6 bases). V dropped 5 bases and J dropped 8 bases, with 13 bases sitting between them. Germline CDR1 is MNHEY and CDR2 is SMNVEV (reference sequence). The CDR3 runs to 13 residues. The CDR3 loop reads CASSRAGSYEQFF. The CDR3 DNA reads as TGTGCCAGCAGTAGGGCGGGAAGCTATGAGCAGTTCTTC.

This clone was counted a few times. The genes are TRBV10-3 and TRBJ2-1; perhaps TRBD1 as D (6 bases). Germline assignment: CDR1 ENHRY and CDR2 SYGVKD. This CDR3 spans 14 amino acids. V lost 9 bases, J lost 4 bases, and 16 bases lay in between. The CDR3 bases are TGTGCCATGTCCGGGACATTAAATTACAATGAGCAGTTCTTC. Translating it yields CAMSGTLNYNEQFF.

The J gene is TRBJ2-7, the V gene TRBV28, with TRBD1 matching over 10 bases. The CDR3 covers 16 residues. Trimming cost V 7 bases and J 3 bases; bases outside gene matches: 12. CDR1 MDHEN and CDR2 SYDVKM come from the germline V gene. The CDR3 loop reads CASTRGGTGAFYEQYF. The DNA for the CDR3 is TGTGCCAGCACCAGGGGGGGGACAGGGGCCTTCTACGAGCAGTACTTC.

This chain connects TRBV13 to TRBJ2-7; D remains ambiguous. Germline V lookup: CDR1 PRHDT, CDR2 FYEKMQ (reference sequence). The CDR3 spans 13 residues. The germline V and J ends were trimmed by 4 bases and 10 bases, with 17 bases remaining between them. CDR3: CASSSPDHIVQYF. DNA for the CDR3: TGTGCCAGCAGCTCCCCGGACCACATAGTTCAGTACTTC. The whole variable domain, filled in from reference TRBV13 and TRBJ2-7, reads AAGVIQSPRHLIKEKRETATLKCYPIPRHDTVYWYQQGPGQDPQFLISFYEKMQSDKGSIPDRFSAQQFSDYHSELNMSSLELGDSALYFCASSSPDHIVQYFGPGTRLTVT.

This clone was detected a few times. The gene calls are TRBV9 and TRBJ2-7, with 8 bases aligning to TRBD1. This CDR3 is built from 14 residues. Looked up from germline, CDR1 is SGDLS and CDR2 is YYNGEE. Trimming cost V 4 bases and J 2 bases; bases outside gene matches: 5. The CDR3 sequence is CASSTGTGTYEQYF. In DNA form, the CDR3 reads TGTGCCAGCAGCACCGGGACAGGTACCTACGAGCAGTACTTC. Filled out from reference TRBV9 and TRBJ2-7, the complete variable domain reads DSGVTQTPKHLITATGQRVTLRCSPRSGDLSVYWYQQSLDQGLQFLIQYYNGEERAKGNILERFSAQQFPDLHSELNLSSLELGDSALYFCASSTGTGTYEQYFGPGTRLTVT.

This clone was seen a handful of times. V gene TRBV5-1 combines with J gene TRBJ2-5; D ambiguous. V was trimmed by 0 bases and J by 5 bases, leaving 14 bases between them. This CDR3 spans 15 amino acids. In germline, CDR1 is SGHRS, CDR2 YFSETQ. In DNA, the CDR3 is TGCGCCAGCAGCTTGGTGGGTTTCCTTTCCGAGACCCAGTACTTC. It specifies CASSLVGFLSETQYF.

The J gene is TRBJ1-1, the V gene TRBV7-2, with 9 positions matching TRBD1. The CDR3 runs 14 residues. Germline CDR1 SGHTA, CDR2 FQGNSA. The J segment lost 1 base and the V segment lost 5 bases, leaving 2 bases of the junction unmatched. For the CDR3, the DNA is TGTGCCAGCAGCCAGGGACAGGGGAACACTGAAGCTTTCTTT. Protein product: CASSQGQGNTEAFF.

There are a few counts of this clone. This chain links TRBV25-1 with TRBJ1-5, with unresolved D. Germline CDR1 reads MGHDK; CDR2 reads SYGVNS. The CDR3 is made up of 13 amino acids. V was clipped by 2 bases and J by 6 bases, with 8 bases between them. CDR3 nucleotide sequence: TGTGCCAGCAGTGAAGCGGGAAGTCAGCCCCAGCATTTT. Residues: CASSEAGSQPQHF.

The rearrangement joins TRBV5-6 to TRBJ2-5; either TRBD1 or TRBD2 may fit D (5 bases each). CDR3 length equals 13 residues. V was pared by 2 bases and J by 5 bases, with 10 bases between. Germline V gives CDR1 SGHDT, CDR2 YYEEEE. The DNA of the CDR3 is TGTGCCAGCAGCTTTGTCTGGGGGGAGACCCAGTACTTC. It translates to CASSFVWGETQYF.

This rearrangement joins TRBV6-1 to TRBJ2-7; D may match TRBD1 or TRBD2 (5 bases each). Deletions cut 5 bases from V and 3 bases from J, with 11 bases between. Per the germline V gene, CDR1 is MNHNS and CDR2 is SASEGT. CDR3 size: 13 residues. The CDR3 DNA is TGTGCCAGCAGTCCAGGGACCCTCTACGAGCAGTACTTC. Translated: CASSPGTLYEQYF.

This clone has only a few counts. The genes are TRBV7-2 and TRBJ2-1; TRBD2 aligns across 12 bases. Germline assignment: CDR1 SGHTA and CDR2 FQGNSA. CDR3 size: 16 residues. V was pared by 3 bases and J by 3 bases, with 3 bases of the junction left unmatched. The CDR3 here is CASSLASGRGYNEQFF. Written as DNA, the CDR3 is TGTGCCAGCAGCTTGGCTAGCGGGAGGGGCTACAATGAGCAGTTCTTC.

The chain recombines TRBV4-3 with TRBJ2-2; D ambiguous. Trimming took 4 bases from V and 0 from J, leaving 6 bases between them. Looked up from germline, CDR1 is LGHNA and CDR2 is YSLEER. The CDR3 consists of 14 residues. For the CDR3, the DNA is TGCGCCAGCAGCCCACACACGAACACCGGGGAGCTGTTTTTT. Protein product: CASSPHTNTGELFF.

There are a few counts of this clone. The DNA for the CDR3 is TGTGCCAGCAGCTCCGACAAATCGATAGTCCAGTACTTC. It is translated as CASSSDKSIVQYF. The V and J genes are TRBV7-8 and TRBJ2-5, with D hard to call. Trimming removed 4 bases from V and 10 bases from J, with 16 bases in between. Germline V gene data show CDR1 as SGHVS and CDR2 as FQNEAQ. The CDR3 is 13 amino acids.

The chain uses TRBV25-1 and TRBJ2-1, with TRBD2 as a possible D gene (6 bases). V shed 4 bases and J shed 6 bases, with 16 bases lying between them. Germline assignment: CDR1 MGHDK and CDR2 SYGVNS. This CDR3 region has 15 residues. As DNA, the CDR3 is TGTGCCAGCAGTGCCTCGGGAGCCAACCGCAATGAGCAGTTCTTC. It yields the protein CASSASGANRNEQFF.

This clone was found once. V and J are TRBV5-4 and TRBJ2-6; 7 bases map to TRBD2. The V segment lost 4 bases and the J segment 4 bases; nucleotides outside the gene matches: 8. CDR3 length: 16 residues. Germline V gene data show CDR1 as SGHNT and CDR2 as YYREEE (reference sequence). The CDR3 DNA follows: TGTGCCAGCAGCCGGGGGACTACCTCCGGGGCCAACGTCCTGACTTTC. This translates into CASSRGTTSGANVLTF.